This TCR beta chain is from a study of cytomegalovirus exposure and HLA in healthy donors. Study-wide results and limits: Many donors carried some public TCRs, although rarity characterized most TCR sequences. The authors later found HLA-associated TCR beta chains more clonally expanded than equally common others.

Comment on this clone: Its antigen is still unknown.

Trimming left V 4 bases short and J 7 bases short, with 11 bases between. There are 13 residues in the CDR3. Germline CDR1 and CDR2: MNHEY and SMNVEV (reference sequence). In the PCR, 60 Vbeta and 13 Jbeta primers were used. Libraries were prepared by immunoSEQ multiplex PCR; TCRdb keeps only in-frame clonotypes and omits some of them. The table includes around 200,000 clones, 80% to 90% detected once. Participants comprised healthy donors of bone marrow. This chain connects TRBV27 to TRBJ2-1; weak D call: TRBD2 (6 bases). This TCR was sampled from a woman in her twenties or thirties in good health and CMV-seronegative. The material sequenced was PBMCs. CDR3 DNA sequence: TGTGCCAGCAGTTCCAGGGACTGGAATGAGCAGTTCTTC. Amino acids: CASSSRDWNEQFF.